The next 22 T cell receptor beta chains were all read from a single sample in a study of shared clonotypes between healthy human individuals. Profiling relied on immunoSEQ multiplex PCR, and the TCRdb table lists in-frame clones only, not all of them. The sample carries approximately 720,000 clones, roughly 70% recorded once. Sequencing used memory CD4+ T cells sorted from blood. The sample's subset: CD45RA-negative fraction. These receptor sequences come from a woman aged 30 to 39 in good health.

This clone turned up a few times. This chain joins TRBV18 and TRBJ1-3; unclear D gene. CDR3 size: 12 residues. V was shortened by 5 bases and J by 8 bases, with 10 bases between the two germline ends. The germline V gene encodes CDR1 KGHSH and CDR2 LQKENI. The CDR3 spells CASSTYLDTIYF. For the CDR3, the DNA is TGTGCCAGCTCAACTTACCTGGACACCATATATTTT.

The chain couples TRBV4-1 to TRBJ2-5; 10 nucleotides align to TRBD1. CDR1 is MGHRA, CDR2 YSYEKL, per germline. The CDR3 extends over 15 amino acids. With V trimmed by 3 bases and J by 6 bases, 7 bases remained unmatched. CDR3 sequence: CASSHPTGGLQTQYF. Written as DNA, the CDR3 is TGCGCCAGCAGCCATCCGACAGGGGGCTTGCAGACCCAGTACTTC.

The V and J genes are TRBV5-5 and TRBJ1-1; 8 bases line up with TRBD1. Per the germline V gene, CDR1 is SGHKS and CDR2 is YYEKEE (reference sequence). Germline trimming cut 3 bases from V and 4 bases from J; bases unmatched to any gene: 2. The CDR3 has 13 amino acids. The CDR3, as DNA: TGTGCCAGCAGCTGGACAGGGACCACTGAAGCTTTCTTT. It encodes CASSWTGTTEAFF.

The V call is TRBV7-9, the J call TRBJ2-1, with TRBD2 matching 9 bases. Germline V gene data show CDR1 as SEHNR and CDR2 as FQNEAQ (reference sequence). After removal of 2 bases from V and 5 bases from J, the junction contained 4 bases not matched to a gene. This CDR3 region has 15 residues. The CDR3 sequence: CASSLLAGGDNEQFF. CDR3 in DNA: TGTGCCAGCAGCTTACTGGCGGGAGGGGACAATGAGCAGTTCTTC.

The chain is built from TRBV5-4 and TRBJ1-1, with a possible D match to TRBD1 (6 bases). V was trimmed by 2 bases and J by 5 bases, leaving 13 bases between them. The CDR3 consists of 14 residues. CDR1 and CDR2 from the germline V gene are SGHNT and YYREEE (reference sequence). CDR3: CASSFRQGYTEAFF. The CDR3 region has the DNA TGTGCCAGCAGCTTTAGGCAGGGGTATACTGAAGCTTTCTTT.

The count of this clone is one. J is TRBJ1-4 and V is TRBV6-5; the D gene is possibly TRBD1 (5 bases). This CDR3 is 16 amino acids long. Germline V gene lookup returns CDR1 MNHEY and CDR2 SVGAGI. Trimming cost V 2 bases and J 0 bases, with 10 bases left between them. For the CDR3, the DNA is TGTGCCAGCAGTTACCGCGCAGGGCCAACTAATGAAAAACTGTTTTTT. This gives the protein CASSYRAGPTNEKLFF.

This clone was recorded only once. This chain joins TRBV2 and TRBJ1-5; a possible D gene is TRBD1 (5 bases). Trimming pared 6 bases from V and 0 bases from J, leaving 12 bases between. Germline V gives CDR1 SNHLY, CDR2 FYNNEI. This CDR3 comprises 15 residues. Here the CDR3 DNA reads TGTGCCAGCAGCACGGACAAGCATAGCAATCAGCCCCAGCATTTT. As protein: CASSTDKHSNQPQHF.

This clone was counted only a few times. The CDR3 sequence is CASSPLGGSDTGELFF. As DNA, the CDR3 is TGTGCCAGCAGCCCCCTCGGGGGGAGTGACACCGGGGAGCTGTTTTTT. The chain links TRBV11-2 to TRBJ2-2, with 7 bases aligning to TRBD2. Looked up from germline, CDR1 is SGHAT and CDR2 is FQNNGV. After removal of 5 bases from V and 3 bases from J, the junction contained 9 bases not matched to a gene. The CDR3 totals 16 residues.

This chain links TRBV7-3 with TRBJ2-5; D is perhaps TRBD1 (5 bases). The V end lost 2 bases, the J end lost 4 bases, and 11 bases lay between the germline ends. Germline V gene sequence: CDR1 SGHTA, CDR2 FQGTGA. The CDR3 extends over 14 amino acids. CDR3 residues: CASSLGRAGETQYF. Here the CDR3 DNA reads TGTGCCAGCAGCTTAGGCAGGGCAGGAGAGACCCAGTACTTC.

The chain uses TRBV5-1 and TRBJ2-1; TRBD2 agrees at 8 bases. The germline V gene has CDR1 SGHRS and CDR2 YFSETQ. The CDR3 is 15 residues long. V was pared by 0 bases and J by 12 bases, with 11 bases of the junction left unmatched. The CDR3 DNA is TGCGCCAGCAGCTTGGGGACGGAGATTGCGGGAGGGCAGTTCTTC. It yields the protein CASSLGTEIAGGQFF. Full variable domain (remainder filled in from reference TRBV5-1 and TRBJ2-1): KAGVTQTPRYLIKTRGQQVTLSCSPISGHRSVSWYQQTPGQGLQFLFEYFSETQRNKGNFPGRFSGRQFSNSRSEMNVSTLELGDSALYLCASSLGTEIAGGQFFGPGTRLTVL.

This clone was recorded many times. The sample has other DNA sequences that encode this CDR3 too. The CDR3 bases are TGCGCCAGCAGCCCCGACAGTAGCTCCTACAATGAGCAGTTCTTC. Encoded protein: CASSPDSSSYNEQFF. This chain connects TRBV5-1 to TRBJ2-1; D is possibly TRBD1 (5 bases). Germline V gene data show CDR1 as SGHRS and CDR2 as YFSETQ. The CDR3 is made up of 15 amino acids. The V end was cut by 4 bases, the J end by 0 bases, with 11 bases between.

The rearrangement links TRBV7-9 to TRBJ2-7, with unresolved D. CDR1 and CDR2 (germline): SEHNR, FQNEAQ (reference sequence). This CDR3 spans 13 amino acids. The V end lost 5 bases, the J end lost 6 bases, and 14 bases lay between the germline ends. The CDR3 DNA reads as TGTGCCAGCAGCCCAGACATCCTACGCGAGCAGTACTTC. Translating gives CASSPDILREQYF.

This clone appeared a single time. The chain uses TRBV7-2 and TRBJ2-3; D remains unclear. Trimming removed 2 bases at V and 3 bases at J, with 6 bases between. This CDR3 spans 13 amino acids. The V gene's germline CDR1 is SGHTA and CDR2 FQGNSA. In DNA, the CDR3 is TGTGCCAGCAGCTTAAATCCGACAGATACGCAGTATTTT. Translated: CASSLNPTDTQYF.

V is TRBV7-2 and J is TRBJ2-3, with D maybe TRBD1 (6 bases). The CDR3 is made up of 13 amino acids. CDR1 and CDR2 (germline): SGHTA, FQGNSA. Trimming took off 3 bases at V and 4 bases at J, with 8 bases between the two ends. Written as DNA, the CDR3 is TGTGCCAGCAGCTTCCAGGGGTCAGATACGCAGTATTTT. Residues: CASSFQGSDTQYF.

The chain links TRBV7-9 to TRBJ1-2; D remains ambiguous. The CDR3 extends over 12 amino acids. The germline gives CDR1 SEHNR, CDR2 FQNEAQ (reference sequence). V lost 1 base and J 6 bases, leaving 6 bases between the germline ends. The CDR3 reads CASSLGEDGYTF. In DNA form, the CDR3 reads TGTGCCAGCAGCTTAGGAGAGGATGGCTACACCTTC.

The gene calls are TRBV6-6 and TRBJ2-7; no reliable D call. The CDR3 runs 12 residues. The germline CDR1 and CDR2 sequences are MNHNY and SVGAGI (reference sequence). V lost 2 bases and J 6 bases, leaving 8 bases between the germline ends. CDR3 coding DNA: TGTGCCAGCAGTTACGCCCAGGCCGAGCAGTACTTC. Amino acids: CASSYAQAEQYF.

The J gene is TRBJ2-3, the V gene TRBV7-2; D perhaps matches TRBD2 (6 bases). The germline V gene has CDR1 SGHTA and CDR2 FQGNSA. The germline V and J ends were trimmed by 1 base and 6 bases, with 11 bases remaining between them. CDR3 length: 14 amino acids. CDR3 nucleotide sequence: TGTGCCAGCAGCTTAGAACTAGCACAGGATACGCAGTATTTT. As protein: CASSLELAQDTQYF.

This CDR3 is CASSQKYNEQFF. CDR3 bases: TGCGCCAGCAGCCAAAAGTACAATGAGCAGTTCTTC. The chain recombines TRBV4-1 with TRBJ2-1, with no clear D. V lost 2 bases, J lost 4 bases, and 3 bases lay in between. Germline V lookup: CDR1 MGHRA, CDR2 YSYEKL. The CDR3 spans 12 residues.

In DNA, the CDR3 is TGCGCCAGCAGCTCTGACAGAAGCTACAATGAGCAGTTCTTC. Its protein product is CASSSDRSYNEQFF. V is TRBV5-1 and J is TRBJ2-1; TRBD1 might be the D (5 bases). CDR1 is SGHRS, CDR2 YFSETQ, per germline. Between the trimmed V and J ends, which lost 3 bases and 3 bases, there was a span of 10 bases. This CDR3 contains 14 residues.

This clone has more than one count but fewer than ten. The chain uses TRBV18 and TRBJ2-6; D unclear. CDR3 length equals 15 residues. With 3 bases removed from V and 0 bases from J, the gap between germline ends came to 6 bases. Germline V lookup: CDR1 KGHSH, CDR2 LQKENI. DNA for the CDR3: TGTGCCAGCTCACCGGAGACCTCTGGGGCCAACGTCCTGACTTTC. It specifies CASSPETSGANVLTF.

Here the CDR3 reads CASSNRPRPGAEAFF. CDR3 coding DNA: TGTGCCAGCAGTAACCGCCCTAGGCCGGGCGCTGAAGCTTTCTTT. The chain links TRBV6-5 to TRBJ1-1; no definite D call. The CDR3 loop spans 15 amino acids. V was cut by 5 bases and J by 6 bases, with 19 bases left in between. Germline CDR1 and CDR2: MNHEY and SVGAGI.

The chain employs TRBV29-1 and TRBJ1-2, with 8 bases matching TRBD1. In germline, CDR1 is SQVTM, CDR2 ANQGSEA. The CDR3 is 14 amino acids. V dropped 5 bases and J dropped 3; count of bases not matched to a gene: 8. CDR3 coding DNA: TGCAGCGTTCCAACAGGGGGATCCTACTATGGCTACACCTTC. Translation gives CSVPTGGSYYGYTF. Together with reference TRBV29-1 and TRBJ1-2, the CDR3 gives the full variable domain: SAVISQKPSRDICQRGTSLTIQCQVDSQVTMMFWYRQQPGQSLTLIATANQGSEATYESGFVIDKFPISRPNLTFSTLTVSNMSPEDSSIYLCSVPTGGSYYGYTFGSGTRLTVV.